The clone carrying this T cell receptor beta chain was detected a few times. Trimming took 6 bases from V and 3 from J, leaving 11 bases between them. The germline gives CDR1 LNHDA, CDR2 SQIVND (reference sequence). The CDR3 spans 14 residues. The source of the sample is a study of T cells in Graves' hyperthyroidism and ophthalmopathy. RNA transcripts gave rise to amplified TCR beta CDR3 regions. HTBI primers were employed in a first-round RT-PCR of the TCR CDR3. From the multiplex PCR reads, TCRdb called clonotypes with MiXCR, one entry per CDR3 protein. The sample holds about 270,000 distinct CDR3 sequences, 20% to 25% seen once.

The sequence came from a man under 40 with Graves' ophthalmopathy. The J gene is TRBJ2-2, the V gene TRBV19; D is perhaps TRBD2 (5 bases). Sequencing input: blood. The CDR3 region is CASRRTYDTGELFF. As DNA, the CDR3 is TGTGCCAGTAGGCGGACTTACGACACCGGGGAGCTGTTTTTT.